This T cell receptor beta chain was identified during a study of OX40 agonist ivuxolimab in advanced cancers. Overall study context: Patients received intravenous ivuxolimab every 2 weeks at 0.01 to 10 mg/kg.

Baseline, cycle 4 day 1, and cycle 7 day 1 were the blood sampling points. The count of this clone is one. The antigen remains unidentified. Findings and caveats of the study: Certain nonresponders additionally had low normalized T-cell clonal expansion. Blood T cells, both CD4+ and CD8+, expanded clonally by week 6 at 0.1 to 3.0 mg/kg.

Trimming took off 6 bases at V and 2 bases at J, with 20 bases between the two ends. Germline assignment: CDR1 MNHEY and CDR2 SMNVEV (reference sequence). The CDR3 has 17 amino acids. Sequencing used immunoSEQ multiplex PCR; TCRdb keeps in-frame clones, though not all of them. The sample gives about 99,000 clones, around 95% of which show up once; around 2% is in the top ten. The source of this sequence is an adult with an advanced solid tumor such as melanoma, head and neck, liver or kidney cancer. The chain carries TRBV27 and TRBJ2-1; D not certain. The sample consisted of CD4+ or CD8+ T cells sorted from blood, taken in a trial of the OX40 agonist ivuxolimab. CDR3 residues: CASSASGQAVTYNEQFF. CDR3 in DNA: TGTGCCAGCAGCGCCTCTGGGCAGGCGGTAACCTACAATGAGCAGTTCTTC.